The subject of this entry is one TCR beta chain. This sample is part of a study of control samples from healthy donors and cancer patients. Assay used: immunoSEQ multiplex PCR; TCRdb lists only in-frame clones, some missing. The sample consists of fewer than 200,000 clones, about 91% of them appearing once. Looked up from germline, CDR1 is MNHEY and CDR2 is SMNVEV (reference sequence). This CDR3 spans 15 amino acids. Trimming took off 2 bases at V and 0 bases at J, with 8 bases between the two ends. The V and J genes are TRBV27 and TRBJ1-5, with unresolved D. The sequencing sample was made of blood. The sequence derives from a woman in her 30s in good health. CDR3 coding DNA: TGTGCCAGCAGTTTAGGTGGGAGTAGCAATCAGCCCCAGCATTTT. Translating it yields CASSLGGSSNQPQHF.